Shown below are 28 T cell receptor beta chains from a single sample sequenced in a study of blood T cell repertoires in COVID-19. The protocol was immunoSEQ multiplex PCR, while the TCRdb copy is restricted to in-frame clones and leaves out a portion. Of over 250,000 clones listed, 80% to 90% are singletons. The sequencing input was peripheral blood. These TCRs come from a woman between 65 and 79 years old with acute or convalescent COVID-19.

The table lists this clone with a few counts. The V call is TRBV11-3, the J call TRBJ1-1; 9 nucleotides agree with TRBD1. Looked up from germline, CDR1 is SGHNT and CDR2 is YENEEA. CDR3 size: 16 residues. The V segment lost 1 base and the J segment 1 base; nucleotides outside the gene matches: 4. The CDR3 region is CASSLVVGQGNTEAFF. CDR3 sequence (DNA): TGTGCCAGCAGCTTAGTTGTGGGACAGGGGAACACTGAAGCTTTCTTT.

The V call is TRBV4-1, the J call TRBJ1-4; tentative D call: TRBD1 (6 bases). In germline, CDR1 is MGHRA, CDR2 YSYEKL. The CDR3 loop spans 15 amino acids. Trimming stripped 2 bases from V and 4 bases from J, with 11 bases between. DNA of the CDR3: TGCGCCAGCAGCCAAACTGGGGGCCTTAATGAAAAACTGTTTTTT. Its translation: CASSQTGGLNEKLFF.

The rearrangement links TRBV12-3 or TRBV12-4 to TRBJ1-5, with 8 bases aligning to TRBD1. The CDR3 spans 13 residues. With V trimmed by 3 bases and J by 7 bases, 2 bases remained unmatched. The CDR3: CASSLTGEQPQHF. The CDR3, as DNA: TGTGCCAGCAGTTTGACAGGGGAACAGCCCCAGCATTTT.

The chain links TRBV10-3 to TRBJ1-3; TRBD1 might be the D (5 bases). Germline V lookup: CDR1 ENHRY, CDR2 SYGVKD. The CDR3 is 15 residues long. Between the trimmed V and J ends, which lost 0 bases and 5 bases, there was a span of 11 bases. This CDR3 reads CAISESITGRNTIYF. CDR3 coding DNA: TGTGCCATCAGTGAGTCGATAACAGGTAGAAACACCATATATTTT.

This sequence joins TRBV6-5 and TRBJ1-1; the D gene is possibly TRBD1 (5 bases). V lost 11 bases and J lost 1, with 14 bases in between. CDR1 MNHEY and CDR2 SVGAGI come from the germline V gene. The CDR3 has 13 amino acids. CDR3 loop: CASWGERNTEAFF. The DNA for the CDR3 is TGTGCCTCTTGGGGCGAGAGGAACACTGAAGCTTTCTTT.

This rearrangement joins TRBV6-2 or TRBV6-3 to TRBJ2-7; TRBD1 is a possible D gene (5 bases). The CDR3 length is 15 residues. The V and J ends lost 4 bases and 2 bases respectively, with 15 bases between them. Germline CDR1 is MNHEY and CDR2 is SVGEGT. CDR3 sequence: CASSSSGAGTYEQYF. CDR3 DNA sequence: TGTGCCAGCAGTTCCTCGGGTGCAGGGACCTACGAGCAGTACTTC.

The chain combines TRBV18 with TRBJ1-1; D not resolved. The germline V and J ends were trimmed by 4 bases and 6 bases, with 12 bases remaining between them. Germline CDR1 KGHSH, CDR2 LQKENI. CDR3 size: 13 residues. The CDR3 coding sequence is TGTGCCAGCTCACTCAAGGGCGGGGCTGAAGCTTTCTTT. This codes for CASSLKGGAEAFF.

This clone was detected only once. Different DNA sequences within this sample yield the same CDR3. The chain has TRBV11-2 and TRBJ2-3, with 14 positions matching TRBD2. The CDR3 is 17 residues long. The germline CDR1 and CDR2 sequences are SGHAT and FQNNGV. CDR3 amino acids: CASRLAGGDGSTDTQYF. The CDR3 nucleotides read TGTGCTAGCCGACTAGCGGGGGGGGATGGGAGCACAGATACGCAGTATTTT.

V and J are TRBV18 and TRBJ2-2; TRBD1 is a possible D gene (6 bases). The CDR3 loop spans 15 amino acids. CDR1 and CDR2 from the germline V gene are KGHSH and LQKENI. V was trimmed by 3 bases and J by 1 base, leaving 9 bases between them. The chain's CDR3 is CASSPGQQNTGELFF. The CDR3, as DNA: TGTGCCAGCTCACCTGGACAGCAGAACACCGGGGAGCTGTTTTTT.

The chain carries TRBV2 and TRBJ2-7; D is perhaps TRBD1 (5 bases). The V end lost 5 bases, the J end lost 7 bases, and 15 bases lay between the germline ends. The CDR3 has 13 residues. The germline V gene encodes CDR1 SNHLY and CDR2 FYNNEI. The CDR3 sequence: CASSSTGSAEQYF. The DNA of the CDR3 is TGTGCCAGCAGTTCCACAGGCTCTGCAGAGCAGTACTTC. The complete variable domain, with remaining parts taken from reference TRBV2 and TRBJ2-7, reads EPEVTQTPSHQVTQMGQEVILRCVPISNHLYFYWYRQILGQKVEFLVSFYNNEISEKSEIFDDQFSVERPDGSNFTLKIRSTKLEDSAMYFCASSSTGSAEQYFGPGTRLTVT.

The genes are TRBV5-4 and TRBJ1-3; D remains ambiguous. The CDR3 is 14 amino acids. V gave up 0 bases and J gave up 1 base, with 5 bases separating them. The germline gives CDR1 SGHNT, CDR2 YYREEE (reference sequence). The CDR3 reads CASSLAGSGNTIYF. As DNA, the CDR3 is TGTGCCAGCAGCTTGGCAGGTTCTGGAAACACCATATATTTT.

The genes are TRBV4-1 and TRBJ2-7, with 13 bases identical to TRBD2. Germline assignment: CDR1 MGHRA and CDR2 YSYEKL. The CDR3 is made up of 14 amino acids. The V segment lost 4 bases and the J segment 5 bases; nucleotides outside the gene matches: 2. The CDR3 reads CASSRTSGGHEQYF. The CDR3 DNA reads TGCGCCAGCAGCCGGACTAGCGGGGGACACGAGCAGTACTTC.

This rearrangement joins TRBV5-1 to TRBJ2-5; TRBD2 might be the D (6 bases). The CDR3 is 14 amino acids. The germline V gene has CDR1 SGHRS and CDR2 YFSETQ. Trimming took 0 bases from V and 5 from J, leaving 11 bases between them. In DNA form, the CDR3 reads TGCGCCAGCAGCTTGGGCGGGATTGAGGAGACCCAGTACTTC. Its translation is CASSLGGIEETQYF.

This sequence joins TRBV7-8 and TRBJ2-2; a weak D match, TRBD2 (6 bases). In germline, CDR1 is SGHVS, CDR2 FQNEAQ. The CDR3 is 13 residues long. V was clipped by 5 bases and J by 6 bases, with 10 bases between them. In DNA, the CDR3 is TGTGCCAGCAGCCGGAGGGCTCCCGGGGAGCTGTTTTTT. Its translation: CASSRRAPGELFF.

This clone has more than one count but fewer than ten. The chain employs TRBV18 and TRBJ1-1; TRBD1 aligns across 7 bases. CDR3 length equals 15 residues. CDR1 and CDR2 from the germline V gene are KGHSH and LQKENI. With 5 bases clipped from V and 1 base from J, the junction kept 7 bases outside the gene matches. This chain's CDR3 is CASSYTGEGNTEAFF. The CDR3 nucleotides read TGTGCCAGCTCATACACAGGGGAAGGGAACACTGAAGCTTTCTTT. The full variable domain, in which reference TRBV18 and TRBJ1-1 provide the parts outside the CDR3, is NAGVMQNPRHLVRRRGQEARLRCSPMKGHSHVYWYRQLPEEGLKFMVYLQKENIIDESGMPKERFSAEFPKEGPSILRIQQVVRGDSAAYFCASSYTGEGNTEAFFGQGTRLTVV.

The chain carries TRBV9 and TRBJ2-1; 12 positions agree with TRBD2. There are 16 residues in the CDR3. Per the germline V gene, CDR1 is SGDLS and CDR2 is YYNGEE. V was pared by 0 bases and J by 6 bases, with 4 bases of the junction left unmatched. In DNA form, the CDR3 reads TGTGCCAGCAGCGTAGCCCCTAGCGGGGGGGCCAATGAGCAGTTCTTC. Its translation is CASSVAPSGGANEQFF.

The rearrangement uses TRBV7-2 and TRBJ1-3; D remains unclear. V lost 1 base, J lost 0 bases, and 7 bases lay in between. The germline V gene encodes CDR1 SGHTA and CDR2 FQGNSA. CDR3 length: 15 residues. CDR3 nucleotide sequence: TGTGCCAGCAGCTTAGAGCCTGTCTCTGGAAACACCATATATTTT. It encodes CASSLEPVSGNTIYF.

The CDR3 nucleotides read TGTGCCAGCGCCCTCGGCCTGGGGCAGGGCGGGACCCAGTACTTC. Protein product: CASALGLGQGGTQYF. The rearrangement joins TRBV18 to TRBJ2-5, with D possibly matching TRBD1 (5 bases). Trimming cost V 8 bases and J 7 bases, with 23 bases left between them. Germline assignment: CDR1 KGHSH and CDR2 LQKENI. The CDR3 sequence is 15 residues long.

This clone appeared a few times. Here the CDR3 DNA reads TGTGCCAGCAGCCTGGACAGCCTTAGCACAGATACGCAGTATTTT. Amino acids: CASSLDSLSTDTQYF. V is TRBV7-2 and J is TRBJ2-3, with D maybe TRBD1 (6 bases). The CDR3 spans 15 residues. Germline V CDR1 and CDR2: SGHTA, FQGNSA. V shed 5 bases and J shed 0 bases, with 12 bases lying between them.

This rearrangement joins TRBV9 to TRBJ2-3; 12 bases align to TRBD2. The germline gives CDR1 SGDLS, CDR2 YYNGEE. CDR3 length: 18 amino acids. After removal of 2 bases from V and 6 bases from J, the junction contained 13 bases not matched to a gene. CDR3 nucleotides: TGTGCCAGCAGCGTGGGGACTAGCGGGCCCCAACTATCGGATACGCAGTATTTT. Amino acids: CASSVGTSGPQLSDTQYF.

A single count supports this clone. The CDR3 protein is CASIPITGANEAFF. The CDR3 coding sequence is TGCGCCAGCATACCAATTACAGGGGCTAATGAAGCTTTCTTT. The chain employs TRBV5-1 and TRBJ1-1; 7 positions agree with TRBD1. This CDR3 has 14 amino acids. In germline, CDR1 is SGHRS, CDR2 YFSETQ. Germline trimming cut 6 bases from V and 7 bases from J; bases unmatched to any gene: 12. Using reference TRBV5-1 and TRBJ1-1 for the parts outside the CDR3, the full variable domain is KAGVTQTPRYLIKTRGQQVTLSCSPISGHRSVSWYQQTPGQGLQFLFEYFSETQRNKGNFPGRFSGRQFSNSRSEMNVSTLELGDSALYLCASIPITGANEAFFGQGTRLTVV.

Only a few counts were recorded for this clone. The CDR3 sequence is CASSATGNQPQHF. DNA for the CDR3: TGTGCCAGCAGTGCGACAGGGAATCAGCCCCAGCATTTT. This sequence joins TRBV2 and TRBJ1-5, with TRBD1 identical over 7 bases. The germline V gene has CDR1 SNHLY and CDR2 FYNNEI. This CDR3 is 13 amino acids long. V lost 4 bases and J lost 4; bases outside the gene matches: 1.

In its sample, this clone was seen many times. The gene calls are TRBV19 and TRBJ1-2; no clear D gene. The CDR3 sequence is 12 residues long. Germline-derived CDR1 and CDR2 are LNHDA and SQIVND (reference sequence). Trimming took 4 bases from V and 8 from J, leaving 11 bases between them. Written as DNA, the CDR3 is TGTGCCAGTAGTACCTGGCTTCAAGGCTACACCTTC. This translates into CASSTWLQGYTF. Full variable domain (remainder filled in from reference TRBV19 and TRBJ1-2): DGGITQSPKYLFRKEGQNVTLSCEQNLNHDAMYWYRQDPGQGLRLIYYSQIVNDFQKGDIAEGYSVSREKKESFPLTVTSAQKNPTAFYLCASSTWLQGYTFGSGTRLTVV.

The chain carries TRBV28 and TRBJ1-6; 10 positions agree with TRBD1. The CDR3 totals 15 residues. Germline lookup yields CDR1 MDHEN and CDR2 SYDVKM. V lost 6 bases and J lost 9; bases outside the gene matches: 8. DNA for the CDR3: TGTGCCAGCAGACAGGCGACAGGGGGCCTTTCACCCCTCCACTTT. Amino acid sequence: CASRQATGGLSPLHF.

The chain uses TRBV12-3 or TRBV12-4 and TRBJ2-3; TRBD2 agrees at 7 bases. V was clipped by 3 bases and J by 6 bases; unmatched bases: 3. CDR3 length: 13 amino acids. The CDR3 DNA follows: TGTGCCAGCAGTTTCTCAGCGGGGGATACGCAGTATTTT. Its protein product is CASSFSAGDTQYF.

The table lists this clone with a few counts. The chain joins TRBV10-3 to TRBJ2-5; the match to TRBD2 covers 8 bases. The germline CDR1 and CDR2 sequences are ENHRY and SYGVKD. The CDR3 runs to 13 residues. Germline trimming cut 11 bases from V and 5 bases from J; bases unmatched to any gene: 10. CDR3 loop: CAYAAGVRETQYF. The CDR3 DNA reads TGTGCCTACGCAGCGGGGGTGAGGGAGACCCAGTACTTC.

The gene calls are TRBV6-5 and TRBJ1-5; D is undetermined. Germline lookup yields CDR1 MNHEY and CDR2 SVGAGI. Trimming removed 0 bases from V and 6 bases from J, with 12 bases in between. The CDR3 length is 15 residues. The CDR3 sequence: CASSYSSSNRQPQHF. The CDR3 DNA reads TGTGCCAGCAGTTACTCGAGCTCGAACCGTCAGCCCCAGCATTTT.

The V gene is TRBV6-5, the J gene TRBJ2-1, with D possibly being TRBD2 (6 bases). The germline gives CDR1 MNHEY, CDR2 SVGAGI. This CDR3 has 14 amino acids. The V gene lost 4 bases and the J gene lost 9 bases, with 16 bases spanning the gap. CDR3 DNA sequence: TGTGCCAGCAGTTTAAGGCTCGGGCGGGGTGAGCAGTTCTTC. The encoded protein is CASSLRLGRGEQFF.